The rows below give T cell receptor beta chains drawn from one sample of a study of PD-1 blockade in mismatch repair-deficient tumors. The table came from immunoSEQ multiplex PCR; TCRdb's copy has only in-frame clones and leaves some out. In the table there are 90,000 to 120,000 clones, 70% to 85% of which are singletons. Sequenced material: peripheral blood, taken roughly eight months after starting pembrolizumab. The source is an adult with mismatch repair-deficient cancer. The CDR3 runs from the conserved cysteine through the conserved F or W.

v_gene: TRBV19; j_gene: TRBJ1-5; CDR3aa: CASSILGNQPQHF
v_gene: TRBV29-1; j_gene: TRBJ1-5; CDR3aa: CSGATGLNQPQHF
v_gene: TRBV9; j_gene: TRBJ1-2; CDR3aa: CASSELTANYGYTF
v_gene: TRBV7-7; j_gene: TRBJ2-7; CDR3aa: CASSAGGNYEQYF
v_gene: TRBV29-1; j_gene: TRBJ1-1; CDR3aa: CSVRKNTEAFF
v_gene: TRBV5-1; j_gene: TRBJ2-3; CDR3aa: CASSLAVADTQYF
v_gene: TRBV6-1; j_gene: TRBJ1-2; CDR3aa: CASSEGRGGYTF
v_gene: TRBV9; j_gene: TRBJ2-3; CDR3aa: CASSLTAGAGDTQYF
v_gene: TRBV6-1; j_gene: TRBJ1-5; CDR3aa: CASSEALSGSQHF
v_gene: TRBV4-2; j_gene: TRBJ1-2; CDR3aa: CASSRAEDNYGYTF
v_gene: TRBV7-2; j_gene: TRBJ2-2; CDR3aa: CASTQEWSGELFF
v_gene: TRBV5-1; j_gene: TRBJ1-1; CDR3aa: CASRGGGNTEAFF
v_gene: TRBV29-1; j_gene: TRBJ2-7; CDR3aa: CSVAGAVEQYF
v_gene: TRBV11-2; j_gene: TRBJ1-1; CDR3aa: CASSLGPATEAFF
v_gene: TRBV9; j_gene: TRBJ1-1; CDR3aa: CASSPRGDTEAFF
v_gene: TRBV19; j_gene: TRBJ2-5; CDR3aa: CASSTHRTSGGRQETQYF